This TCR beta chain was sequenced during a study of blood T cell repertoires in COVID-19. Study-level background: Researchers got acute and convalescent COVID-19 samples from the United States, Italy and Spain.

The repertoire was sequenced with immunoSEQ multiplex PCR; TCRdb's copy has only in-frame clones and lacks some. The data show 350,000 to 400,000 clones, over 75% seen once. Germline V gene data show CDR1 as LNHNV and CDR2 as YYDKDF (reference sequence). The J segment lost 3 bases and the V segment lost 3 bases, leaving 0 bases of the junction unmatched. CDR3 length equals 13 residues. Regarding this clone: Additional DNA sequences in this sample encode the identical CDR3.

The V and J genes are TRBV15 and TRBJ2-7, with 9 positions matching TRBD1. Sample: PBMCs or T cells enriched from blood (not recorded which). This TCR derives from a woman in her 30s who had recovered from COVID-19. The CDR3 nucleotides read TGTGCCACCAGCAGGGACAGGGGCTACGAGCAGTACTTC. Translation: CATSRDRGYEQYF. Using reference TRBV15 and TRBJ2-7 for the parts outside the CDR3, the full variable domain is DAMVIQNPRYQVTQFGKPVTLSCSQTLNHNVMYWYQQKSSQAPKLLFHYYDKDFNNEADTPDNFQSRRPNTSFCFLDIRSPGLGDTAMYLCATSRDRGYEQYFGPGTRLTVT.